The entry that follows covers one T cell receptor (beta chain) sequence. No cognate antigen has been identified for it. The sample holds no much larger clone one base away, and base qualities are not on file. The entry originates in a study of blood T cell repertoires in COVID-19 (dated by TCRdb to the early 2020s). With regard to the full study: For ImmuneRACE Cohort 3, a participant was defined as recovered based on two consecutive negative NP/OP PCR tests, clearance by a healthcare professional, or resolution of symptoms. Collaborator samples came from the United States, Italy and Spain and covered acute and convalescent phases of COVID-19. The material from the prospective study consisted of cDNA or gDNA derived from T cells, B-cell-depleted T cells, or PBMCs. The dataset comprised deeply sampled blood TCRbeta repertoires from subjects exposed to, actively infected with, or recovered from COVID-19. The repertoires were released in a freely available public database intended as a resource for research on the immune response to SARS-CoV-2. The samples were drawn from two sources: the first 160 participants of the ongoing ImmuneRACE study, and 1,200 or so subjects contributed by 6 global collaborators. The sample metadata nearly always contained a de-identified subject ID, COVID-19 status, age in years and sex. HLA class I and class II types, where available, came from metadata supplied by the sample provider rather than from assay-based typing.

The CDR3 runs 15 amino acids, cysteine and phenylalanine included. The DNA shown is the 45-base CDR3, in frame from base 1. Based on the germline V gene (reference sequence), the CDR1 and CDR2 sequences are LNHDA and SQIVND. A distance of 22 bases separates the germline ends of V and J, which lose 7 bases and 9 bases respectively. The immunoSEQ Assay, a bias-controlled multiplex PCR, was used to amplify TCRbeta CDR3 regions from genomic DNA. The original methods were these. Within the assay, amplification of reference gene primers was used to estimate how many nucleated cells each sample contained. Sequence reads were collapsed and filtered to measure the absolute abundance of every unique TCRbeta CDR3 rearrangement. Productive Simpson clonality was computed per sample as the square root of Simpson's diversity index over productive rearrangements. TCRdb obtained this table from immuneACCESS and retained in-frame rearrangements with V and J assigned. These tables miss some clones; where compared with another copy, unresolved V genes account for less than half of the shortfall, and the remainder is unexplained. V, J and clone size derive from that table, while D and trimming were established from the DNA sequence. Recorded for this sample are roughly 190,000 clones; about 86% of them occurred a single time. The top ten clonotypes cover about 22% of the sample.

Study-wide findings and limitations: Clinical and demographic metadata were provided uncurated, with the amount varying by source and participant.

Enrolling through a virtual design, the prospective study's participants ranged in age from roughly 18 to 90 years and lived across some 23 United States geographic areas. In the prospective study, participants were assigned to cohorts based on the clinical history participants reported in a screening survey and a study questionnaire. Mobile phlebotomists in the prospective study collected whole blood, serum and a nasopharyngeal or oropharyngeal swab from every participant. Participants in the prospective study had the option to provide additional blood draws and questionnaires over a 2-month period. Before DNA extraction, blood samples from the prospective study were shipped at room temperature or frozen.

The sequencing sample was made of PBMCs or T cells enriched from blood (not recorded which). The TCR comes from a woman in her thirties or forties in a cohort exposed to, infected with or recovered from COVID-19 (not recorded which). The V and J genes are TRBV19 and TRBJ1-5, and possibly TRBD1, on 6 matching bases. CDR3 region: CASTSGQSLYSPQHF. The sequenced DNA is TGTGCCAGTACCAGTGGACAGTCCCTCTACTCGCCCCAGCATTTT.